This record concerns one T cell receptor (beta chain) sequence. The antigen remains undetermined. This sample was included in a study of cytomegalovirus exposure and HLA in healthy donors. Trimming pared 7 bases from V and 6 bases from J, leaving 13 bases between. The CDR3 loop spans 13 amino acids. Germline V gene data show CDR1 as SEHNR and CDR2 as FQNEAQ (reference sequence). A multiplex PCR was run with 60 Vbeta primers and 13 Jbeta primers. Produced via immunoSEQ multiplex PCR; TCRdb's table is partial and in-frame only. This table has 85,000 to 130,000 clones, 82% appearing once. The study's findings and limits: Certain sequence variants were highly shared and formed a cluster, and this cluster was likely a sequencing artifact. Most TCR sequences were seen very rarely across donors, but some public TCRs occurred in many. Per a prior analysis, the majority of TCR beta V segments were productive roughly 87% or roughly 30% of the time.

This clonotype originated in a man in his fifties or sixties in good health and CMV-seronegative. Sequencing was done on a sample of PBMCs. This chain links TRBV7-9 with TRBJ1-5; a weak D match, TRBD1 (5 bases). CDR3 sequence reads: CASNQGSGQPQHF. The CDR3 DNA sequence: TGTGCCAGCAATCAGGGTAGCGGTCAGCCCCAGCATTTT.